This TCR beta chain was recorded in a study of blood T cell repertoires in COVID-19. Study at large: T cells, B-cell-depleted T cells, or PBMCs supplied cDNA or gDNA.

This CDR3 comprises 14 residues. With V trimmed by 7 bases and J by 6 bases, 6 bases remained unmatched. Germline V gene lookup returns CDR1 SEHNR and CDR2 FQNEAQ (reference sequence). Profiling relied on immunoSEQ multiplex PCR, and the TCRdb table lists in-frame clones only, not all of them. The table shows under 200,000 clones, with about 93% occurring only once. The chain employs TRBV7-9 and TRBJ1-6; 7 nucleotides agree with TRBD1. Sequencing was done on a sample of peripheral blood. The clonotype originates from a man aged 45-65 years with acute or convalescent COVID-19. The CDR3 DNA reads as TGTGCCAGCAAAGTTGGGACAGCTAATTCACCCCTCCACTTT. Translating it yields CASKVGTANSPLHF.